This T cell receptor beta chain was retrieved from a study of cytomegalovirus exposure and HLA in healthy donors. All donors participated as healthy donors of bone marrow. This PCR relied on a set of 60 Vbeta primers and 13 Jbeta primers. Assay used: immunoSEQ multiplex PCR; TCRdb lists only in-frame clones, some missing. The sample lists more than 95,000 clones; 83% were seen once. CDR3 length: 15 amino acids. The trim removed 4 bases at V and 0 bases at J, leaving 3 bases unmatched. Germline assignment: CDR1 SGHRS and CDR2 YFSETQ. Study results and limitations: Data from an earlier analysis indicated that most TCR beta V segments were productive either about 87% or about 30% of the time.

About this clone: What it binds is unknown.

The genes are TRBV5-1 and TRBJ2-7; 11 nucleotides align to TRBD2. The sequenced sample was PBMCs. The origin of this receptor is a woman between 40 and 55 years old in good health and CMV-seropositive. The CDR3: CASSVTSGSSYEQYF. The DNA for the CDR3 is TGCGCCAGCAGCGTAACTAGCGGGAGCTCCTACGAGCAGTACTTC.